This TCR beta chain was sequenced during a study of shared clonotypes between healthy human individuals. Replicate sorted-subset PCRs were loaded with roughly 190 ng DNA, tens of thousands of T cell genomes. The protocol was immunoSEQ multiplex PCR, while the TCRdb copy is restricted to in-frame clones and leaves out a portion. The sample lists a few million clones, 90% to 95% occurring once. The germline CDR1 and CDR2 sequences are SGHRS and YFSETQ. Unmatched junction bases numbered 8, after V lost 5 bases and J lost 0 bases. The CDR3 loop spans 16 amino acids. There were no recent acute infections or vaccinations among the donors, who were healthy HIV-negative adults.

This sequence originates from a man aged 18 to 35 in good health. Some clones in this sample may be carry-over from other donors' samples. The chain uses TRBV5-1 and TRBJ2-7; TRBD2 matches at 10 bases. The sample was naive CD4+ T cells from PBMCs. Documented subset: CD45RA+ positively selected. The CDR3 sequence: CASRRFSGRTSYEQYF. The CDR3 DNA follows: TGCGCCAGCAGAAGATTTAGCGGGAGGACCTCCTACGAGCAGTACTTC. Variable domain in full (rest from reference TRBV5-1 and TRBJ2-7): KAGVTQTPRYLIKTRGQQVTLSCSPISGHRSVSWYQQTPGQGLQFLFEYFSETQRNKGNFPGRFSGRQFSNSRSEMNVSTLELGDSALYLCASRRFSGRTSYEQYFGPGTRLTVT.